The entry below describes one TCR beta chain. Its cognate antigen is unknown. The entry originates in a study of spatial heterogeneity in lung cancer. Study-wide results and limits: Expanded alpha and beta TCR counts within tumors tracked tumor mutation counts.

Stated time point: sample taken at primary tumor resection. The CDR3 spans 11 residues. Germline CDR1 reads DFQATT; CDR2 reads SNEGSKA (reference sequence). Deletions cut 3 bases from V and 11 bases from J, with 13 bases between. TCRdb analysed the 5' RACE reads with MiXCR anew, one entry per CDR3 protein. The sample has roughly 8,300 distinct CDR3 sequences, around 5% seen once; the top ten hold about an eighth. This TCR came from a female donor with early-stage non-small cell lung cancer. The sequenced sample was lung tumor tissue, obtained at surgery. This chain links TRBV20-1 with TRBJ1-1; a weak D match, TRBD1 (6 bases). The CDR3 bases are TGCAGTGCTAGGGAAACAGGGAAGGCTTTCTTT. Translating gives CSARETGKAFF.